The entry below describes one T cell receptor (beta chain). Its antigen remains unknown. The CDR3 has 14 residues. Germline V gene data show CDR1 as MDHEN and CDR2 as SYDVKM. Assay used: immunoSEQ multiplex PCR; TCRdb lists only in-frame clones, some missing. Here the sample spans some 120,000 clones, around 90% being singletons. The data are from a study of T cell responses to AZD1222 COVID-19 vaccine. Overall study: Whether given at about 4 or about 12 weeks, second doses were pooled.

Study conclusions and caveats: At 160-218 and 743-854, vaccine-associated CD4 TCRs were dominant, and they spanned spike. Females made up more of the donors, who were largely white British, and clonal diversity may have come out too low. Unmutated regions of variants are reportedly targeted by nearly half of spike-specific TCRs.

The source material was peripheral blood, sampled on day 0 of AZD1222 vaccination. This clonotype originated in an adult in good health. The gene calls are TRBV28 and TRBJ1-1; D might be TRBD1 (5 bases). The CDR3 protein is CALGVGAGSTEAFF. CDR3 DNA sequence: TGTGCTCTTGGTGTAGGGGCAGGGAGCACTGAAGCTTTCTTT.